The 22 T cell receptor beta chains below all came from one sample that was sequenced in a study of radiotherapy plus CTLA-4 blockade in lung cancer. Produced via immunoSEQ multiplex PCR; TCRdb's table is partial and in-frame only. Here the sample spans 95,000 to 150,000 clones, more than 80% being singletons. The sample consisted of peripheral blood, taken from a patient treated with radiotherapy plus ipilimumab. All receptors come from a human donor with non-small cell lung cancer that progressed on radiotherapy plus ipilimumab.

The chain links TRBV7-6 to TRBJ2-1, with 11 bases matching TRBD2. V lost 2 bases and J lost 7; bases outside the gene matches: 10. There are 17 residues in the CDR3. Germline V gives CDR1 SGHVS, CDR2 FNYEAQ. The CDR3 sequence is CASSLRLAGGPGNEQFF. For the CDR3, the DNA is TGTGCCAGCAGCTTAAGGCTAGCGGGAGGACCGGGGAATGAGCAGTTCTTC.

This clone was seen only once. The J gene is TRBJ2-3, the V gene TRBV11-2, with 7 positions matching TRBD2. The germline V gene has CDR1 SGHAT and CDR2 FQNNGV. There are 18 residues in the CDR3. J lost 3 bases, V lost 4 bases, and 16 bases had no gene match. CDR3 sequence reads: CASSSSGGGPWITDTQYF. In DNA form, the CDR3 reads TGTGCCAGCAGCTCGTCGGGGGGAGGACCCTGGATTACAGATACGCAGTATTTT.

V gene TRBV19 combines with J gene TRBJ1-1; D is perhaps TRBD1 (6 bases). The germline V gene has CDR1 LNHDA and CDR2 SQIVND (reference sequence). The CDR3 covers 15 residues. Trimming shortened V by 4 bases and J by 3 bases, and 15 bases separated the two germline ends. CDR3 sequence reads: CASSTFWGADTEAFF. The CDR3 coding sequence is TGTGCCAGTAGTACCTTTTGGGGGGCGGACACTGAAGCTTTCTTT.

The chain joins TRBV27 to TRBJ2-1, with D tentatively TRBD2 (6 bases). This CDR3 is 13 amino acids long. In germline, CDR1 is MNHEY, CDR2 SMNVEV (reference sequence). Trimming stripped 8 bases from V and 4 bases from J, with 12 bases between. DNA of the CDR3: TGTGCCAGCCGGGACTCACCATACAATGAGCAGTTCTTC. Translated: CASRDSPYNEQFF.

This clone was seen a few times. This chain uses TRBV6-6 with TRBJ1-4; no firm D call. Germline values: CDR1 MNHNY, CDR2 SVGAGI (reference sequence). The CDR3 totals 12 residues. The CDR3 region is CAAGRFEEKLFF. CDR3 coding DNA: TGTGCGGCCGGGAGGTTTGAAGAAAAACTGTTTTTT.

The chain is built from TRBV20-1 and TRBJ2-1, with a possible D match to TRBD2 (7 bases). The CDR3 length is 11 residues. From germline, CDR1 is DFQATT and CDR2 SNEGSKA (reference sequence). V was clipped by 6 bases and J by 10 bases, with 13 bases between them. DNA of the CDR3: TGCAGTGCCACTAGGGGGGGGGAGCAGTTCTTC. Translating it yields CSATRGGEQFF.

CDR3 sequence (DNA): TGCGCCAGCAGCTTGAGGCGTGCCGTTAGTACCTACGAGCAGTACTTC. Amino acid sequence: CASSLRRAVSTYEQYF. V is TRBV5-1 and J is TRBJ2-7; the D is unclear. V was clipped by 1 base and J by 2 bases, with 16 bases between them. Germline V lookup: CDR1 SGHRS, CDR2 YFSETQ. The CDR3 totals 16 residues.

The genes are TRBV4-1 and TRBJ2-6; 9 nucleotides match TRBD1. Germline-derived CDR1 and CDR2 are MGHRA and YSYEKL. J lost 0 bases, V lost 3 bases, and 9 bases had no gene match. This CDR3 has 19 amino acids. The CDR3 DNA is TGCGCCAGCAGCCATCCCCCTGGACAGGGGAGCTCTGGGGCCAACGTCCTGACTTTC. Protein product: CASSHPPGQGSSGANVLTF.

The chain combines TRBV7-6 with TRBJ2-5; D possibly corresponds to TRBD2 (6 bases). The germline gives CDR1 SGHVS, CDR2 FNYEAQ. V was cut by 2 bases and J by 7 bases, with 20 bases left in between. This CDR3 region has 16 residues. In nucleotides, the CDR3 is TGTGCCAGCAGCTTAAAAGTTGGTGACGGGAGCGGGACCCAGTACTTC. Its translation is CASSLKVGDGSGTQYF.

CDR3 loop: CSVEQGKNSYNEQFF. The CDR3 DNA is TGCAGCGTTGAACAGGGCAAAAATTCCTACAATGAGCAGTTCTTC. The rearrangement joins TRBV29-1 to TRBJ2-1, with TRBD1 as a possible D gene (5 bases). Germline-derived CDR1 and CDR2 are SQVTM and ANQGSEA. This CDR3 comprises 15 residues. The V end was cut by 2 bases, the J end by 1 base, with 12 bases between.

J is TRBJ2-3 and V is TRBV18; D is perhaps TRBD2 (5 bases). CDR1 is KGHSH and CDR2 is LQKENI in the germline V gene. The CDR3 loop spans 19 amino acids. V shed 1 base and J shed 0 bases, with 20 bases lying between them. The CDR3 coding sequence is TGTGCCAGCTCACCACTCCCCGGGTCCGGGATTTTGAGCACAGATACGCAGTATTTT. Amino acid sequence: CASSPLPGSGILSTDTQYF.

The chain links TRBV10-3 to TRBJ2-7; perhaps TRBD1 as D (5 bases). CDR1 ENHRY and CDR2 SYGVKD come from the germline V gene. The CDR3 has 13 amino acids. With 6 bases removed from V and 3 bases from J, the gap between germline ends came to 12 bases. For the CDR3, the DNA is TGTGCCATCAGGCAGGGTTTAGGCTACGAGCAGTACTTC. The encoded protein is CAIRQGLGYEQYF.

The V and J genes are TRBV5-6 and TRBJ1-3; no clear D. V was cut by 4 bases and J by 0 bases, with 11 bases left in between. CDR3 length: 15 amino acids. Germline V gives CDR1 SGHDT, CDR2 YYEEEE. The CDR3 DNA follows: TGTGCCAGCAGCGTCGGACCGACCTCTGGAAACACCATATATTTT. Protein sequence: CASSVGPTSGNTIYF.

The chain carries TRBV9 and TRBJ2-5; 14 positions match TRBD2. CDR1 is SGDLS, CDR2 YYNGEE, per germline. Trimming took 6 bases from V and 4 from J; bases not matched to a gene: 5. The CDR3 runs 15 residues. The CDR3 spells CASTRTSGRRETQYF. DNA of the CDR3: TGTGCCAGCACCCGGACTAGCGGGAGGAGAGAGACCCAGTACTTC.

V and J are TRBV14 and TRBJ2-1, with 7 positions matching TRBD2. CDR3 length equals 13 residues. V shed 5 bases, J shed 9 bases, and the junction held 7 bases outside the gene matches. Germline V gene lookup returns CDR1 SGHDN and CDR2 FVKESK. The CDR3 loop reads CASSVGTMGEQFF. CDR3 bases: TGTGCCAGCAGCGTCGGGACTATGGGTGAGCAGTTCTTC.

The rearrangement joins TRBV5-1 to TRBJ1-2; D is unresolved. CDR1 SGHRS and CDR2 YFSETQ come from the germline V gene. The ends were cut back, 0 bases at V and 8 bases at J, with 8 bases in the middle. The CDR3 runs to 12 residues. This CDR3 reads CASSLAGEGYTF. The CDR3 region has the DNA TGCGCCAGCAGCTTGGCCGGCGAAGGCTACACCTTC.

The chain combines TRBV5-6 with TRBJ2-3; no clear D gene. V was pared by 1 base and J by 7 bases, with 13 bases between. Germline loops: CDR1 SGHDT, CDR2 YYEEEE. The length of the CDR3 is 14 residues. The CDR3 here is CASSLWSTRYTQYF. CDR3 sequence (DNA): TGTGCCAGCAGCTTGTGGAGTACCCGGTATACGCAGTATTTT.

This chain connects TRBV7-3 to TRBJ2-1; 8 bases align to TRBD1. This CDR3 region has 14 residues. From germline, CDR1 is SGHTA and CDR2 FQGTGA. The trim removed 5 bases at V and 3 bases at J, leaving 3 bases unmatched. DNA for the CDR3: TGTGCCAGCAGCCTCGGACAGGGCTACAATGAGCAGTTCTTC. Its protein is CASSLGQGYNEQFF.

The gene calls are TRBV11-2 and TRBJ2-7; D ambiguous. The CDR3 runs 12 residues. Germline lookup yields CDR1 SGHAT and CDR2 FQNNGV. Trimming removed 0 bases at V and 7 bases at J, with 7 bases between. The CDR3 DNA reads TGTGCCAGCAGCTTAGACCGGGTAGAGCAGTACTTC. This codes for CASSLDRVEQYF.

The V gene is TRBV7-9, the J gene TRBJ2-3; D is ambiguous. Per germline, CDR1 SEHNR and CDR2 FQNEAQ (reference sequence). This CDR3 is built from 12 residues. The germline V and J ends were trimmed by 2 bases and 5 bases, with 5 bases remaining between them. CDR3 region: CASSLSGDTQYF. The CDR3 DNA is TGTGCCAGCAGCTTATCTGGAGATACGCAGTATTTT.

The chain links TRBV5-1 to TRBJ2-5; TRBD1 matches 7 bases. CDR3 length: 14 amino acids. Germline V gene lookup returns CDR1 SGHRS and CDR2 YFSETQ. Trimming removed 0 bases from V and 5 bases from J; junction bases left unmatched: 4. CDR3 nucleotides: TGCGCCAGCAGCTTGGCCGACAGGGCGGAGACCCAGTACTTC. Its translation: CASSLADRAETQYF.

V usage is TRBV5-1 and J usage is TRBJ2-5; D perhaps matches TRBD1 (5 bases). Trimming cost V 1 base and J 2 bases, with 9 bases left between them. The V gene's germline CDR1 is SGHRS and CDR2 YFSETQ. The CDR3 is made up of 14 amino acids. The CDR3 loop is CASSLTGKQETQYF. The DNA for the CDR3 is TGCGCCAGCAGCTTGACAGGAAAGCAAGAGACCCAGTACTTC. The variable domain in full, completed from reference TRBV5-1 and TRBJ2-5, reads KAGVTQTPRYLIKTRGQQVTLSCSPISGHRSVSWYQQTPGQGLQFLFEYFSETQRNKGNFPGRFSGRQFSNSRSEMNVSTLELGDSALYLCASSLTGKQETQYFGPGTRLLVL.